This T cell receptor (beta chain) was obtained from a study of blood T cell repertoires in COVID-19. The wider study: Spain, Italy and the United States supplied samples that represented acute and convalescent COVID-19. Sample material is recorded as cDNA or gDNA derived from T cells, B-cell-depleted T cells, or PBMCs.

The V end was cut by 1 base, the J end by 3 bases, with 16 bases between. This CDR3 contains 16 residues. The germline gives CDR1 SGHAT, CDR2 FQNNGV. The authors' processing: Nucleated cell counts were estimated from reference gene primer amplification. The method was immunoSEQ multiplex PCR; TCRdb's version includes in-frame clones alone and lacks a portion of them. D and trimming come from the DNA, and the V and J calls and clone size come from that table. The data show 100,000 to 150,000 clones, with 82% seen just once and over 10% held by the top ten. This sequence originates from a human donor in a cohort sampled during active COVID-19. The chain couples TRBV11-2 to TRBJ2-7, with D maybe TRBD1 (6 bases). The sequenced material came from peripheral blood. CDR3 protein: CASSLVGRTEDYEQYF. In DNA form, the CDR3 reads TGTGCCAGCAGCTTAGTTGGGCGGACAGAGGACTACGAGCAGTACTTC.